The 7 T cell receptor beta chains presented below share a single source sample, sequenced in a study of identical twins (dated by TCRdb to the mid-2010s). Library preparation employed 5' RACE. Data came from an Illumina HiSeq 2000. TCRdb reprocessing: public reads trimmed at Q25 with fastp, clones called with MiXCR, in-frame beta chains kept. Each entry merges the rows of one CDR3 protein and shows their most common DNA and genes. The sample has about 220,000 distinct CDR3 sequences on record, about a tenth of them singletons. The ten biggest clones cover around 5% of the sample. The sample consisted of memory (CD45RO+) T cells sorted from blood. The sample's cell subset or site label, in plain terms: CD45RO+ enriched T cells. These receptors were obtained from a woman between 18 and 29 years old in good health.

This clonotype was seen many times. The J gene is TRBJ1-3, the V gene TRBV6-5; D is uncertain. The germline V gene has CDR1 MNHEY and CDR2 SVGAGI. The CDR3 loop spans 14 amino acids. Deletions cut 2 bases from V and 1 base from J, with 6 bases between. The CDR3 sequence: CASSYGGSGNTIYF. The CDR3 region has the DNA TGTGCCAGCAGTTACGGAGGATCTGGAAACACCATATATTTT.

This clonotype appeared many times. The genes are TRBV20-1 and TRBJ2-3, with D perhaps being TRBD1 or TRBD2 (5 bases each). The CDR3 runs 12 residues. The germline CDR1 and CDR2 sequences are DFQATT and SNEGSKA (reference sequence). The V end lost 3 bases, the J end lost 10 bases, and 14 bases lay between the germline ends. The CDR3 nucleotides are TGCAGTGCTAGGGACGAACGGGGCGCGCAGTATTTT. Translation: CSARDERGAQYF.

In this sample, this clonotype turned up many times. The chain recombines TRBV7-2 with TRBJ2-7; no reliable D call. CDR1 SGHTA and CDR2 FQGNSA come from the germline V gene. Trimming removed 5 bases at V and 3 bases at J, with 17 bases between. This CDR3 has 15 amino acids. CDR3 region: CASSPRKGTDYEQYF. CDR3 nucleotide sequence: TGTGCCAGCAGCCCTAGGAAGGGTACTGACTACGAGCAGTACTTC.

This clonotype was seen a handful of times. The chain couples TRBV12-3 or TRBV12-4 to TRBJ2-1, with 8 bases fitting TRBD1. CDR3 length: 16 amino acids. The V gene end was trimmed by 4 bases and the J gene end by 4 bases; junction bases not matched to a gene: 9. The CDR3 spells CASSYLGQGTYNEQFF. The CDR3 DNA sequence: TGTGCCAGCAGTTACCTCGGACAGGGAACTTACAATGAGCAGTTCTTC.

This clonotype was seen more than once but under ten times. The chain employs TRBV6-6 and TRBJ2-2; no definite D call. V was shortened by 10 bases and J by 7 bases, with 4 bases between the two germline ends. This CDR3 is 9 amino acids long. The germline V gene encodes CDR1 MNHNY and CDR2 SVGAGI (reference sequence). CDR3 sequence reads: CATHGELFF. CDR3 coding DNA: TGTGCCACCCACGGGGAGCTGTTTTTT.

A few counts support this clonotype. J is TRBJ2-5 and V is TRBV15, with D possibly being TRBD2 (5 bases). CDR3 length: 15 residues. V lost 3 bases to trimming and J lost 4 bases, with 15 bases between them. CDR1 and CDR2 from the germline V gene are LNHNV and YYDKDF (reference sequence). CDR3 protein: CATSSLRTRRETQYF. The CDR3 nucleotides read TGTGCCACCAGCAGTTTAAGGACTCGGCGAGAGACCCAGTACTTC.

This clonotype was observed many times. The V call is TRBV12-3 or TRBV12-4, the J call TRBJ2-3; no clear D gene. The CDR3 covers 14 residues. V was trimmed by 5 bases and J by 0 bases, leaving 9 bases between them. CDR3 DNA sequence: TGTGCCAGCAGTGACGCAGCGAGCACAGATACGCAGTATTTT. As protein: CASSDAASTDTQYF.